This T cell receptor beta chain derives from a study of cytomegalovirus exposure and HLA in healthy donors (dated by TCRdb to between 2016 and 2019). Turning to the overall study: An earlier analysis of more than 550 of the donors reported 276 Gb of sequence data and around 100 million unique TCR beta sequences obtained from 180 million or so T cells. Typing coverage varied by locus: about 620-640 donors for A, B, C, DRB1 and DQB1; more than 500 for DQA1; about 600 for DPA1; fewer than 480 for DPB1. Alongside the repertoire data, information on donor age, sex, ethnicity and CMV serostatus was compiled. A separate validation cohort of some 130 different subjects was used in addition to the 666-subject first cohort. All discovery cohort repertoires had been generated using a single sequencing platform. Among over 350 genotyped donors of the cohort, an average of approximately 240,000 unique TCR beta nucleotide sequences were sequenced per donor, around 20% of them non-productive. A later analysis re-examined previously published TCR beta repertoires from about 700 donors and added high-resolution HLA genotyping to investigate patterns of TCR occurrence. An earlier analysis of some 500 of the donors applied high-throughput TCR beta sequencing to assess whether each TCR beta V gene segment acted as functional or pseudogenic. A later genetic analysis took genome-wide SNP genotypes for about 55% of the 666 donors and used that subset as a discovery cohort. Of the roughly 420 genotyped donors, 75% to 85% were placed in the genetic ancestry cluster associated with self-reported Caucasian donors. Rather than using new phenotypic data, the later analysis identified candidate immune exposures from TCR beta sequences and from how often those sequences occurred across donors. The study used immunosequencing to profile the T cell repertoires of approximately 630 subjects and linked those repertoires to cytomegalovirus serostatus. An early release that covered around 590 HLA-typed donors contained approximately 300 gigabases of sequencing data and approximately 85 million unique TCR sequences. Because of strong linkage in the cohort, roughly five DR-DQ haplotypes were treated as single units for association and clustering. High-throughput TCR immunosequencing, statistical association of individual TCRs with disease status, and machine learning were combined to predict cytomegalovirus infection status. The study was designed to test whether signatures of past pathogen exposure could be identified by cataloging public T cell receptors. Class I and class II HLA loci were covered by the typing at four-digit resolution. The research as a whole found: In a later analysis, HLA-associated TCR beta chains showed more clonal expansion and lower generation probabilities than non-associated chains that were equally common. The classifier was reported to diagnose cytomegalovirus status with high specificity and sensitivity in both the original and validation cohorts. It was suggested by the authors that the approach could potentially be generalized to other disease states and immunological phenotypes. Strong co-occurrence of HLA alleles, especially DR and DQ, made assigning TCR associations to individual alleles difficult. Correlated functional status among segregating V segments might be attributable to linkage disequilibrium, but an unknown experimental factor could not be ruled out. A further reported finding was that TCR beta sequences accurately predicted the HLA-A and HLA-B alleles for most subjects in the first cohort. Only TCR beta chains were sequenced in this cohort, and the absence of alpha or paired-chain data limited detectable features. About 17 rarely observed V segments, including chromosome 9 orphons, were excluded from the earlier analysis of approximately 500 of the donors because counts were too low. The presence/absence analyses assumed that sequencing depth was roughly uniform across donors, and that assumption may not be true. The sequencing pipeline was judged likely to have produced a cluster of highly shared sequence variants as a technical artifact. An earlier analysis of approximately 500 of the donors showed that most TCR beta V segments appeared in productive rearrangements either about 87% or about 30% of the time, which broadly matched IMGT annotations. Most TCR sequences were observed very rarely across donors, whereas some public TCRs were present in many individuals. Because some donors lacked HLA typing at each locus, the association tests relied only on the typed subset. In a later analysis, the rate of TCR association differed among HLA loci, with DRB1 alleles having the most associated TCRs and HLA-C alleles having the fewest. According to a later genetic analysis, donors in an Asian-associated ancestry cluster had fewer N-insertions in productive TCRs than the roughly 700-donor mean. For the cohort, immune exposure information was limited to CMV serostatus. Some IMGT-functional V segments, including TRBV6-2 and TRBV6-3, could not be told apart with the 87-base-pair reads, so those segments were excluded. A later analysis found that most CMV-associated TCR beta chains appeared HLA-restricted, with HLA associations seemingly driven largely by CMV exposure. According to a later analysis, parvovirus B19, influenza, CMV and Epstein-Barr virus appeared linked to several top co-occurrence clusters. A few of the identified cytomegalovirus-associated TCR beta chains were confirmed in vitro to be specific for cytomegalovirus antigens. The study listed 164 TCR beta chains as associated with cytomegalovirus. Specific HLA alleles were associated with around 18,000 TCR beta sequences at a false discovery rate of 0.05 in a later analysis. An association between a missense DCLRE1C variant and V-gene and J-gene trimming of TCR beta chains was found in a later genetic analysis and replicated in an independent cohort.

The cohort consisted of approximately 690 healthy bone marrow donors. Cohort members were all nominally healthy when sampled, although unrecorded immune exposures were likely present. The donor tested CMV seronegative, placing the donor among the 300 to 400 seronegative members of the cohort. A peripheral blood sample was provided by each donor, and peripheral blood mononuclear cells were used for TCR beta sequencing. The Qiagen DNeasy Blood Extraction Kit was used to extract genomic DNA from the blood cell samples. This clone was recorded only once. Its recognized antigen is unknown. The record has no base qualities; no much larger clone is one base away. The protocol used for the library was the immunoSEQ multiplex PCR assay. For the multiplex PCR, a mixture combining 60 forward primers for TCR Vbeta segments and 13 reverse primers for TCR Jbeta segments was used. Amplification of the CDR3 region of rearranged TCR beta genes was performed with a multiplex PCR assay on genomic DNA. Amplified TCR beta libraries were sequenced as 87-base-pair reads on the Illumina HiSeq System. The published analysis was carried out like this. A later analysis tallied roughly 76 million unique TCR beta chains across the 700 or so repertoires, and approximately 12 million of those chains were shared by two or more donors. A nearest-neighbor algorithm error-corrected the raw reads and collapsed the reads into unique sequences, merging closely related sequences to remove PCR and sequencing errors. V, D and J gene segments were assigned by aligning CDR3 sequences to IMGT reference sequences. Each retained sequence needed at least a six-nucleotide match to both a V gene segment and a J gene segment. A rearrangement was called productive if the CDR3 had no stop codons and remained in frame with V and J, and every other rearrangement was called non-productive. Following IMGT convention, CDR3 was defined as the stretch from the second conserved V-encoded cysteine to the conserved J-encoded phenylalanine. The earlier analysis of approximately 590 of the donors excluded any sequence lacking an unambiguous match to a single V gene segment. In an earlier analysis of a few hundred of the donors, V segments were called functional above 56.7% productive rearrangements and were called segregating when the between-donor standard deviation exceeded 5%. A statistical classification framework was built to diagnose cytomegalovirus status from the catalog of TCR beta chain sequences. In a later analysis, V and J genes were assigned by comparing TCR nucleotide sequences against IMGT/GENE-DB human TR gene sequences. In a later analysis, CDR3 sequences and most-parsimonious VDJ recombination scenarios were assigned using the TCRdist pipeline. In a later analysis, each TCR beta chain was defined by its CDR3 amino acid sequence together with its V-gene family, and reads lacking a unique V-gene family were excluded. In a later analysis, several hundred highly shared, low-generation-probability nucleotide sequences were removed to address suspected cross-contamination and a sequencing artifact. For each public chain, a later analysis derived a clonal expansion index from normalized ranks of inferred template counts within each repertoire. In a later analysis, generation probabilities were computed with a VDJ recombination model fitted to out-of-frame rearrangements, and the resulting probabilities were checked against IGoR. A later analysis scored TCR-TCR, TCR-HLA and TCR-CMV co-occurrence with hypergeometric tests, applying a repertoire-size bias correction to TCR pairs. A later analysis estimated false discovery rates by permuting HLA or CMV assignments 20 times. A later analysis grouped co-occurring TCRs with DBSCAN, adding TCRdist sequence similarity when clustering within HLA-allele-positive subsets. Repertoires with fewer than 30,000 or more than 120,000 public chains were left out of co-occurrence clustering, as were five repertoires with anomalous nucleotide sharing. TCRdb re-hosts the immuneACCESS table, in-frame sequences only. Its copies lack some clones; in the studies checked, an unresolved V gene accounts for under half of them, and the cause for the rest is not known. The V and J calls and clone size were taken over from that table, and D and trimming were inferred from the DNA. For this sample the table gives about 98,000 clones, of which 75% to 90% were detected only once. 2.6% of the sample lies in the top ten.

A distance of 9 bases separates the germline ends of V and J, which lose 0 bases and 2 bases respectively. The CDR3, cysteine through phenylalanine, is 15 amino acids long. Of the read, only the CDR3 DNA is kept; its 45 bases are in frame from base 1. CDR1 and CDR2 were assigned from the germline V gene as MNHEY and SVGAGI. Specimen: PBMCs. The chain is assembled from TRBV6-5 and TRBJ2-3; the D gene assignment is ambiguous. This receptor was identified in a man between 35 and 55 years old in good health and CMV-seronegative. The CDR3 is CASSYSIESTDTQYF. The DNA sequence reads TGTGCCAGCAGTTACTCGATAGAATCCACAGATACGCAGTATTTT.